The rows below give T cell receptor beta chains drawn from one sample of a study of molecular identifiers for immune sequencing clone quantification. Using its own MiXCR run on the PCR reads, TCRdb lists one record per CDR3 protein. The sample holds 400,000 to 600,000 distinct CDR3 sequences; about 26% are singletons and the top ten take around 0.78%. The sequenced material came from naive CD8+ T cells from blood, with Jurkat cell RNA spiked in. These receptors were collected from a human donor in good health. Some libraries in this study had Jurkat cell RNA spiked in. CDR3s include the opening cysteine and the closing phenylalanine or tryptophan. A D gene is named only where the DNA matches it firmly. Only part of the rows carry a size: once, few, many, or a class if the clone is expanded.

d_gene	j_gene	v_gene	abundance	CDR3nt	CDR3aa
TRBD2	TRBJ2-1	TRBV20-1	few	TGCAGTGCTAGAGACAGGGGACTAGCGGGAGGGGGTGAGCAGTTCTTC	CSARDRGLAGGGEQFF
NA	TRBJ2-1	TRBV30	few	TGTGCCTCCGCTCCCGGGACTCGCTCCTACAATGAGCAGTTCTTC	CASAPGTRSYNEQFF
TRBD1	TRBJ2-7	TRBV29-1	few	TGCAGCGTTTACGGGGACAGGGGATACGAGCAGTACTTC	CSVYGDRGYEQYF
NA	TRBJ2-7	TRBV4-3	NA	TGCGCCAGCAGCCACGGGAGAAACTACGAGCAGTACTTC	CASSHGRNYEQYF
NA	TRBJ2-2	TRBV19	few	TGTGCCAGTAGTATTTCAGGGGATGGGGAGCTGTTTTTT	CASSISGDGELFF
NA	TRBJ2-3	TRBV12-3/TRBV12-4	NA	TGTGCCAGCAGCCTGAACCGCCCTCGCACAGATACGCAGTATTTT	CASSLNRPRTDTQYF
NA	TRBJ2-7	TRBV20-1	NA	TGCAGTGCTAGAGGGTGGACCTACGAGCAGTACTTC	CSARGWTYEQYF
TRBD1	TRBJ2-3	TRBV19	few	TGTGCCAGTAGTAGACCCTCCGGGACAGGTCGATTTGGGATCACAGATACGCAGTATTTT	CASSRPSGTGRFGITDTQYF
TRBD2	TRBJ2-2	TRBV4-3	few	TGCGCCAGCAGCCAAGATTTCGGAGCGGGGGTAGAGACCGGGGAGCTGTTTTTT	CASSQDFGAGVETGELFF
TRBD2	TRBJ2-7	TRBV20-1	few	TGCAGTGCTAGAGGGGGAGGGGACGGAGGATTTGACGAGCAGTACTTC	CSARGGGDGGFDEQYF
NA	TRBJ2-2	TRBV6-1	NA	TGTGCCAGCAGTGAATCCGGACAGATCTACACCGGGGAGCTGTTTTTT	CASSESGQIYTGELFF
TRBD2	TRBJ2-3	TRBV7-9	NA	TGTGCCTGCAGCTTAGTAGGCGGACTAGCGGGAGTGGATACGCAGTATTTT	CACSLVGGLAGVDTQYF
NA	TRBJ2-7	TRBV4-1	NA	TGCGCCAGCAGCCAAGATTTTGGGCTGGTAACCTACGAGCAGTACTTC	CASSQDFGLVTYEQYF
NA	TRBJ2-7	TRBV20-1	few	TGCAGTGCTAGTCGGGCCCCAGGGGAGAACTACGAGCAGTACTTC	CSASRAPGENYEQYF
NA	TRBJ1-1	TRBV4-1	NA	TGCGCCAGCAGCCAAGGCCGGACGTTAGGTACTGAAGCTTTCTTT	CASSQGRTLGTEAFF
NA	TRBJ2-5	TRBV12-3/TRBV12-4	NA	TGTGCCAGCAGTTTCTCCATGCAAGAGACCCAGTACTTC	CASSFSMQETQYF
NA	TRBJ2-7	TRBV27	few	TGTGCCAGCAGTTCTCTGACCTCAGCTATTACGGTGCAGTACTTC	CASSSLTSAITVQYF
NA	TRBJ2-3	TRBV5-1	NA	TGCGCCAGCAGCTTGACACCCTCAGGACGGGATACGCAGTATTTT	CASSLTPSGRDTQYF
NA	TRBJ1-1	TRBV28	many	TGTGCCAGCAGAGAGAAGGGCGAGGGGGAAGCTTTCTTT	CASREKGEGEAFF
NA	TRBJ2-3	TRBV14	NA	TGTGCCAGCAGCCAAGATTTAGGGTGGTTCACAGATACGCAGTATTTT	CASSQDLGWFTDTQYF
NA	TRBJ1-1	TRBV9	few	TGTGCCAGCAGCGTAGCGGGAAGCCAAGAAGCTTTCTTT	CASSVAGSQEAFF
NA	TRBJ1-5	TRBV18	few	TGTGCCAGCTCACCCGAAACGGGCGGCTATAGCAATCAGCCCCAGCATTTT	CASSPETGGYSNQPQHF
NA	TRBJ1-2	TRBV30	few	TGTGCCTGGAGTGTTTCGGGTCTAGGCAGAACTAACTATGGCTACACCTTC	CAWSVSGLGRTNYGYTF
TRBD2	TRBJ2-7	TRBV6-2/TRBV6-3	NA	TGTGCCAGCGAACCCCGAACTAGCGCCCTCTACGAGCAGTACTTC	CASEPRTSALYEQYF
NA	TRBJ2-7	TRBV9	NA	TGTGCCAGCAGCTCAGATCCTGACCGGGACTGGGAGCAGTACTTC	CASSSDPDRDWEQYF
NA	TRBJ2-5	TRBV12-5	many	TGTGCTAGTGGTCCTCCCGTCTGGGGCCAAGAGACCCAGTACTTC	CASGPPVWGQETQYF
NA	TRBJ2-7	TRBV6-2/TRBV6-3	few	TGTGCCAGCAGTTACGCGGGAATCTCCTACGAGCAGTACTTC	CASSYAGISYEQYF
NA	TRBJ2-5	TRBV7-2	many	TGTGCCAGCAGCTTAGTTCTAGGACAAGAGACCCAGTACTTC	CASSLVLGQETQYF
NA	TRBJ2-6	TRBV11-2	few	TGTGCCAGCAGCGCCTTCTCTGGGGCCAACGTCCTGACTTTC	CASSAFSGANVLTF
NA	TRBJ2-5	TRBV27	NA	TGTGCCAGCAGTGCAGGGGAGGTTGGGTACCAAGAGACCCAGTACTTC	CASSAGEVGYQETQYF
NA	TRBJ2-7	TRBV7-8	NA	TGTGCCAGCAGCTTACACAGGGTCCTGTACGAGCAGTACTTC	CASSLHRVLYEQYF
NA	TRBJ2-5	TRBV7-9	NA	TGTGCCAGCAGCTCCCCCCAGGGTTGGGAGACCCAGTACTTC	CASSSPQGWETQYF
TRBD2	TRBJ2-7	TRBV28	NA	TGTGCCAGCAGTTTGTGGGGACTAGCGGCCCCCTACGAGCAGTACTTC	CASSLWGLAAPYEQYF
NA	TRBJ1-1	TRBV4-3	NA	TGCGCCAGCAGCCAAGATGCCGAGGTAGCTTTCTTT	CASSQDAEVAFF
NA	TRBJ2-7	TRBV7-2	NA	TGTGCCAGCCGCCCGTCATACGAGCAGTACTTC	CASRPSYEQYF
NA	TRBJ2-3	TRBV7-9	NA	TGTGCCACTTGGACAGAAAGCACAGATACGCAGTATTTT	CATWTESTDTQYF
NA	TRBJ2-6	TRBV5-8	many	TGTGCCAGCAGCTGGGGACCAACTGGGGCCAACGTCCTGACTTTC	CASSWGPTGANVLTF
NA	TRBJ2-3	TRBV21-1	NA	TGTGCCAGCCTTTCGGCCCGGCAACTCACAGATACGCAGTATTTT	CASLSARQLTDTQYF
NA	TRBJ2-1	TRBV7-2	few	TGTGCCAGCAGCTACCTAGAGGAGATGCGGAGTTACAATGAGCAGTTCTTC	CASSYLEEMRSYNEQFF
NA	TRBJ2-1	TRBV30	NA	TGTGCCTGGAGTATAGTGGGTCCCAATGAGCAGTTCTTC	CAWSIVGPNEQFF
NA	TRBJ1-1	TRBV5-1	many	TGCGCCAGCAGCTCCCATCCTGACACATTGAACACTGAAGCTTTCTTT	CASSSHPDTLNTEAFF
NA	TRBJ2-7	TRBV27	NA	TGTGCCAGCAGTTTAAAGGGGCCGTTAAACCCTCACGAGCAGTACTTC	CASSLKGPLNPHEQYF
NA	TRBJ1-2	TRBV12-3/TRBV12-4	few	TGTGCCAGCAGTTCAGGGTTGGTTGCAGGACCTAACTATGGCTACACCTTC	CASSSGLVAGPNYGYTF
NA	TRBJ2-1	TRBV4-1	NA	TGCGCCAGCAGCCAACTGGGGCTAGACGAGAACAATGAGCAGTTCTTC	CASSQLGLDENNEQFF
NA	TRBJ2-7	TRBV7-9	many	TGTGCCAGCACCCCAGCCAAGGGGCTATACGAGCAGTACTTC	CASTPAKGLYEQYF
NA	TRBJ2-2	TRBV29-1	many	TGCAGCGTTGAAGGGCAGGGCATCTACACCGGGGAGCTGTTTTTT	CSVEGQGIYTGELFF
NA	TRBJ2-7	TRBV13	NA	TGTGCCAGCAGCTTAGACGGGGTATCGATTTACGAGCAGTACTTC	CASSLDGVSIYEQYF
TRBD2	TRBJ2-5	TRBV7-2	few	TGTGCCAGCAGCTTAGAAGGACTTAGCGGGAGTTTAGAGCCCCAGTACTTC	CASSLEGLSGSLEPQYF
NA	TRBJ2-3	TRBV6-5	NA	TGTGCCAGCAGTTACTCTTTAGTATCTGGGATGACAGATACGCAGTATTTT	CASSYSLVSGMTDTQYF
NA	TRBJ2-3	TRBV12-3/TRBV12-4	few	TGTGCCAGCAGTTTAAAGGGGAGGGACAGCGCTAGCACAGATACGCAGTATTTT	CASSLKGRDSASTDTQYF
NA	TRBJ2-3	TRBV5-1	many	TGCGCCAGCAGCCCGACCCTAATCTACAAGGGTACGCAGTATTTT	CASSPTLIYKGTQYF
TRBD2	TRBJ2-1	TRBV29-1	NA	TGCAGCGTTGAAGATTGGGCTAGCGGTCCCCGCGATGAGCAGTTCTTC	CSVEDWASGPRDEQFF
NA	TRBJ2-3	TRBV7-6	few	TGTGCCAGCAGCTTAAGGCGTCGGGAGGGGGCTCGAGCGCCCCCGAGCACAGATACGCAGTATTTT	CASSLRRREGARAPPSTDTQYF
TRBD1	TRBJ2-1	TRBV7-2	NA	TGTGCCAGCAGCCCGGGACAGGCCCCGTGGGATGAGCAGCTCTTC	CASSPGQAPWDEQLF